One T cell receptor beta chain is described in this entry. Germline CDR1 SEHNR, CDR2 FQNEAQ (reference sequence). The CDR3 consists of 18 residues. V lost 2 bases, J lost 0 bases, and 16 bases lay in between. TCRdb's copy holds only in-frame clones and misses some; the assay was immunoSEQ multiplex PCR. This sample yields about 64,000 clones, of which about 80% are seen a single time; about 1.2% belongs to the top ten. This sample was taken from a study of OX40 agonist ivuxolimab in advanced cancers. The material was CD4+ or CD8+ T cells sorted from blood, obtained in a trial of the OX40 agonist ivuxolimab. This clonotype originated in an adult with an advanced solid tumor such as melanoma, head and neck, liver or kidney cancer. V usage is TRBV7-9 and J usage is TRBJ1-4; D is unresolved. The CDR3 is CASSLSPREDATNEKLFF. The CDR3 DNA follows: TGTGCCAGCAGCTTAAGCCCGCGCGAGGATGCAACTAATGAAAAACTGTTTTTT.